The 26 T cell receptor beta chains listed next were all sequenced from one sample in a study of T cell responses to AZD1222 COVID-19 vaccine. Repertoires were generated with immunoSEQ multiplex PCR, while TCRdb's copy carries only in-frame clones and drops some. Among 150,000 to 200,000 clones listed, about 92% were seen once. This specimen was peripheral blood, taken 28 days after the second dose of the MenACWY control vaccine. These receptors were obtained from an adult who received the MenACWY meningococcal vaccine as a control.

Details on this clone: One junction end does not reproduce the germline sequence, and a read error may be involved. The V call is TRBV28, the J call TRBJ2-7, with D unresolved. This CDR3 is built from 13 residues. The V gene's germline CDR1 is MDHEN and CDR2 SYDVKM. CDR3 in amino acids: CASRTPPTVGMDF. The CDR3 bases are TGTGCCAGCAGGACCCCCCCCACTGTTGGCATGGACTTC.

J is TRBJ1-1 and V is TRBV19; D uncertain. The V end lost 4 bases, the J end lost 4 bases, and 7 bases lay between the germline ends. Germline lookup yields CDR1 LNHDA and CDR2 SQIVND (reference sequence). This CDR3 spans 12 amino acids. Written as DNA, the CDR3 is TGTGCCAGTAGTAATATCGTCACTGAAGCTTTCTTT. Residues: CASSNIVTEAFF.

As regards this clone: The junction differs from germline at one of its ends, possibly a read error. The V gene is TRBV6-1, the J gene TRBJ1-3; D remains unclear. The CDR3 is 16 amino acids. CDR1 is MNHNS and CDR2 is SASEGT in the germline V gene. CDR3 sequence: CASRDRNVLTGNTIYF. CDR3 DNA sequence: TGTGCCAGCCGTGATAGGAACGTTTTAACGGGAAACACCATATATTTT.

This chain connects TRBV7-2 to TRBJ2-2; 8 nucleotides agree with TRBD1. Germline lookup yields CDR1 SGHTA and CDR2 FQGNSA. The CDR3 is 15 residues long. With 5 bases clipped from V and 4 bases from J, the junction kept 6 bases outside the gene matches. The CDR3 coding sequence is TGTGCCAGCAGCCCGCAGGGGGCGGGCACCGGGGAGCTGTTTTTT. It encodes CASSPQGAGTGELFF.

CDR3 coding DNA: TGTGCCAGCAGCGTAGAGGGGAGTCCAGCTAGGGCCCTCCACTTT. Protein: CASSVEGSPARALHF. This chain links TRBV9 with TRBJ1-6; TRBD1 is a possible D gene (5 bases). Germline lookup yields CDR1 SGDLS and CDR2 YYNGEE. Trimming cost V 0 bases and J 14 bases, with 18 bases left between them. This CDR3 spans 15 amino acids.

This chain's CDR3 is CASSEAGTNYGYTF. The CDR3 bases are TGTGCCAGCAGTGAAGCCGGGACAAACTATGGCTACACCTTC. This chain uses TRBV6-1 with TRBJ1-2; possibly TRBD1 for D (6 bases). V was clipped by 0 bases and J by 2 bases, with 7 bases between them. The CDR3 covers 14 residues. Germline CDR1 MNHNS, CDR2 SASEGT.

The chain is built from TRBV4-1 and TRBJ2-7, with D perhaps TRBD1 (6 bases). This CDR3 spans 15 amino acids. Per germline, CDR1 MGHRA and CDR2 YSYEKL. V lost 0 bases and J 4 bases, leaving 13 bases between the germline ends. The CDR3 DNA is TGCGCCAGCAGCCAAGATCGTCAGGGGCCGTACGAGCAGTACTTC. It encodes CASSQDRQGPYEQYF.

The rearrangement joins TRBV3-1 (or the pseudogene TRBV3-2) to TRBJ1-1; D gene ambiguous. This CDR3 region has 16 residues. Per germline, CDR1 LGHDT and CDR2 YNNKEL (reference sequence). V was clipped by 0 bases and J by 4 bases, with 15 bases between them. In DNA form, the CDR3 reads TGTGCCAGCAGCCAAGATTCGGCCCCTCCGATCACTGAAGCTTTCTTT. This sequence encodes CASSQDSAPPITEAFF.

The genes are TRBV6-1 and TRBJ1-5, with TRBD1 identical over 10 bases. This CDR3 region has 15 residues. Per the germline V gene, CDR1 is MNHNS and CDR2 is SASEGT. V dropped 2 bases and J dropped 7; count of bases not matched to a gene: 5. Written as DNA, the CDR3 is TGTGCCAGCAGTGAACCGGGACAGGGGTTCCAGCCCCAGCATTTT. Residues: CASSEPGQGFQPQHF.

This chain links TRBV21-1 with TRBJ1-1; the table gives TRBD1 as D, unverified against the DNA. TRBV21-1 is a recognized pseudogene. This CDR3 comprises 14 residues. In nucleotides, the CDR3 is TGTGCCAGCAGCAGAGGGACAGGAAACACTGAAGCTTTCTTT. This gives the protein CASSRGTGNTEAFF.

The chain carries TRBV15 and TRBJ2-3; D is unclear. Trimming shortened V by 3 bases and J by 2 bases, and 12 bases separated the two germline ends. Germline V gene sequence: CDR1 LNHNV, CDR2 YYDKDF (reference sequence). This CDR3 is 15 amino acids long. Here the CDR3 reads CATSRRLGSTDTQYF. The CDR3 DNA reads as TGTGCCACCAGCAGGAGGCTCGGGTCCACAGATACGCAGTATTTT.

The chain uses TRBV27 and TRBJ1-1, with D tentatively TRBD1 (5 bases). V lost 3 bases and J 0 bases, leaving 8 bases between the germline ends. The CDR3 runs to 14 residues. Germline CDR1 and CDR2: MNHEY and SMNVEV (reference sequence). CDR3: CASSLSRVNTEAFF. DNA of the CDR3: TGTGCCAGCAGTTTGAGCAGGGTGAACACTGAAGCTTTCTTT.

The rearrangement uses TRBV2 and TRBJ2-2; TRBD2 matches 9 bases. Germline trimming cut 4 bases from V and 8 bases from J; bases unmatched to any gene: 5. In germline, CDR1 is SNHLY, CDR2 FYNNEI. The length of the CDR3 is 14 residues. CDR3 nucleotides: TGTGCCAGCAGTGGGCCTAGCGGGACTGGGGAGCTGTTTTTT. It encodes CASSGPSGTGELFF.

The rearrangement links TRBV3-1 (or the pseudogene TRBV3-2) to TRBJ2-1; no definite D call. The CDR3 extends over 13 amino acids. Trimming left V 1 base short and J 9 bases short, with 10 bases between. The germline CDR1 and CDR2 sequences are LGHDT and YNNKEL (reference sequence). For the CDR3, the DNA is TGTGCCAGCAGCCAAGTATCTACCGGTGAGCAGTTCTTC. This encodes CASSQVSTGEQFF.

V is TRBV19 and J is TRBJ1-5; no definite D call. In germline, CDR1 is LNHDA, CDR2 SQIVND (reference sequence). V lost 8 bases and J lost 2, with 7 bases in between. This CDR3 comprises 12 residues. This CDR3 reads CASPSGNQPQHF. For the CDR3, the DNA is TGTGCCAGTCCATCTGGCAATCAGCCCCAGCATTTT.

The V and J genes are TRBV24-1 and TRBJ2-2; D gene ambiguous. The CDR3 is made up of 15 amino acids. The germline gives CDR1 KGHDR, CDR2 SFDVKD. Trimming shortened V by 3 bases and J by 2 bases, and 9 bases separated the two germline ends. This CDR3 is CATSDPTANTGELFF. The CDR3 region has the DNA TGTGCCACCAGTGATCCAACAGCTAACACCGGGGAGCTGTTTTTT.

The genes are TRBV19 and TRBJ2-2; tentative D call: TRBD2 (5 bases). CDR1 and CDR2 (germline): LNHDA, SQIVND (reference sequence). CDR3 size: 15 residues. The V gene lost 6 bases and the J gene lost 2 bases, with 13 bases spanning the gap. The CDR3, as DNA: TGTGCCAGTAGGGTAAGCGGCCTAAACACCGGGGAGCTGTTTTTT. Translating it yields CASRVSGLNTGELFF.

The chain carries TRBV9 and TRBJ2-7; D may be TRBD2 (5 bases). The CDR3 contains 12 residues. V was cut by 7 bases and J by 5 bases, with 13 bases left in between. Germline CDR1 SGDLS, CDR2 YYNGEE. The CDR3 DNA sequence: TGTGCCAGCGGCGGGCTCCCGAACGAGCAGTACTTC. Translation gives CASGGLPNEQYF.

The CDR3 loop is CASSLLAGGVDTQYF. Here the CDR3 DNA reads TGTGCCAGCAGCTTACTAGCGGGAGGGGTGGATACGCAGTATTTT. The rearrangement joins TRBV7-6 to TRBJ2-3, with 12 bases aligning to TRBD2. Germline V CDR1 and CDR2: SGHVS, FNYEAQ. Unmatched junction bases numbered 3, after V lost 2 bases and J lost 6 bases. There are 15 residues in the CDR3.

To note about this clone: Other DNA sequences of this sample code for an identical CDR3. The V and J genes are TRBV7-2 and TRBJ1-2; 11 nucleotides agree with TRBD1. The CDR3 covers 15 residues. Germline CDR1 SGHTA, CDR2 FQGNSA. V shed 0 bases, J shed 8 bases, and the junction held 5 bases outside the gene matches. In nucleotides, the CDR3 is TGTGCCAGCAGCTTAGCGCCGGACAGGGGGCTCGGCTACACCTTC. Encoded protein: CASSLAPDRGLGYTF.

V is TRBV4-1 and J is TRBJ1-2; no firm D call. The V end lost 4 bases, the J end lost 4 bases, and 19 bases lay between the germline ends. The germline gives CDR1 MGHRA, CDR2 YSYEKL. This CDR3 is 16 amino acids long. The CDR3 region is CASSPGEAQFFYGYTF. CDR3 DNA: TGCGCCAGCAGCCCCGGGGAGGCCCAATTTTTCTATGGCTACACCTTC.

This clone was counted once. The CDR3 spells CSVISDRAMAKNIQYF. The CDR3 bases are TGCAGCGTAATATCCGACAGGGCGATGGCCAAAAACATTCAGTACTTC. The rearrangement uses TRBV29-1 and TRBJ2-4; 7 bases align to TRBD1. The CDR3 runs to 16 residues. Germline trimming cut 6 bases from V and 1 base from J; bases unmatched to any gene: 12. Germline V gene data show CDR1 as SQVTM and CDR2 as ANQGSEA.

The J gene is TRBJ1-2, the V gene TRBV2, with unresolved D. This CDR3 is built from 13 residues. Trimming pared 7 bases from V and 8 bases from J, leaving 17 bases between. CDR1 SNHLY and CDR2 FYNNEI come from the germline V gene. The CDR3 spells CASILFVGQGYTF. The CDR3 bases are TGTGCCAGCATCCTGTTTGTCGGGCAGGGCTACACCTTC.

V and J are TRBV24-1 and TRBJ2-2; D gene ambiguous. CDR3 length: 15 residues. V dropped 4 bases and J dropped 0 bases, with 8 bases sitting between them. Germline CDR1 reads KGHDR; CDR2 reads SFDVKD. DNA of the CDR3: TGTGCCACCAGTGAAGGGCAGGCGAACACCGGGGAGCTGTTTTTT. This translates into CATSEGQANTGELFF.

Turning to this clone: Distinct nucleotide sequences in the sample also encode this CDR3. CDR3 region: CASSVSTDTQYF. CDR3 DNA: TGTGCCAGCAGTGTAAGCACAGATACGCAGTATTTT. The rearrangement links TRBV2 to TRBJ2-3; D remains ambiguous. Trimming pared 4 bases from V and 0 bases from J, leaving 2 bases between. Germline V CDR1 and CDR2: SNHLY, FYNNEI. The CDR3 runs 12 residues.

The DNA for the CDR3 is TGTGCCACGACTACAGGGGGAGGGGAGACCCAGTACTTC. This encodes CATTTGGGETQYF. V gene TRBV10-3 combines with J gene TRBJ2-5; D possibly corresponds to TRBD1 (8 bases). The V gene lost 10 bases and the J gene lost 5 bases, with 17 bases spanning the gap. The CDR3 runs 13 residues. Germline CDR1 reads ENHRY; CDR2 reads SYGVKD.